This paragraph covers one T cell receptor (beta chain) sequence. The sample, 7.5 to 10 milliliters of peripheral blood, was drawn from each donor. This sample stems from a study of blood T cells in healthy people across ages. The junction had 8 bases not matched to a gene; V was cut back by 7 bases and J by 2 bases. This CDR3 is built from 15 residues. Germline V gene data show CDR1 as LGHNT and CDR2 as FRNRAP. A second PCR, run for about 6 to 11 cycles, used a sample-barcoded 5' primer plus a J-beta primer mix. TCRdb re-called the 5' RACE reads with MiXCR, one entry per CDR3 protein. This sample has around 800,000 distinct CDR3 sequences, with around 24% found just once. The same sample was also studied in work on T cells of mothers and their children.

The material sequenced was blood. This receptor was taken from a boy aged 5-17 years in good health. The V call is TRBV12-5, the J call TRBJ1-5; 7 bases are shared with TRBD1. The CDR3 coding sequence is TGTGCTAGTGCCAAGGGGGCCCGGGGCAATCAGCCCCAGCATTTT. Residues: CASAKGARGNQPQHF.